A selection of T cell receptor beta chains follows, all from one sample in a study of shared clonotypes between healthy human individuals. Profiled with immunoSEQ multiplex PCR; TCRdb holds only in-frame clones, not every one. The repertoire consists of millions of clones, with approximately 95% occurring once and the leading ten covering about 0.39%. Sequencing was done on a sample of naive CD4+ T cells from PBMCs. These TCRs come from a man in his late teens or twenties in good health. Some clones in this sample may be carry-over from other donors' samples. Each CDR3 is given with its conserved first and last residue. Fields, in order: CDR3 protein, V gene.

CDR3aa: CASLPAAGNTGELFF
v_gene: TRBV2

CDR3aa: CSVGGLAGVYEQYF
v_gene: TRBV29-1

CDR3aa: CASSEWTAGGGGTQHF
v_gene: TRBV2

CDR3aa: CSVIAGATSTDTQYF
v_gene: TRBV29-1

CDR3aa: CASSLTGTGIQHF
v_gene: TRBV7-3

CDR3aa: CASSRRRGRSYEQYF
v_gene: TRBV11-2

CDR3aa: CASSDDRTPLPTYEQYF
v_gene: TRBV7-8

CDR3aa: CASSVDLDRGSAFF
v_gene: TRBV9

CDR3aa: CASSLGPSNQPQHF
v_gene: TRBV7-2

CDR3aa: CASRSLSRDRGRETQYF
v_gene: TRBV21-1

CDR3aa: CASRGVPGVANYGYTF
v_gene: TRBV28

CDR3aa: CASSSVPERNQPQHF
v_gene: TRBV28

CDR3aa: CASSLLVGREETQYF
v_gene: TRBV5-1

CDR3aa: CASSTRGQGPYGYTF
v_gene: TRBV19